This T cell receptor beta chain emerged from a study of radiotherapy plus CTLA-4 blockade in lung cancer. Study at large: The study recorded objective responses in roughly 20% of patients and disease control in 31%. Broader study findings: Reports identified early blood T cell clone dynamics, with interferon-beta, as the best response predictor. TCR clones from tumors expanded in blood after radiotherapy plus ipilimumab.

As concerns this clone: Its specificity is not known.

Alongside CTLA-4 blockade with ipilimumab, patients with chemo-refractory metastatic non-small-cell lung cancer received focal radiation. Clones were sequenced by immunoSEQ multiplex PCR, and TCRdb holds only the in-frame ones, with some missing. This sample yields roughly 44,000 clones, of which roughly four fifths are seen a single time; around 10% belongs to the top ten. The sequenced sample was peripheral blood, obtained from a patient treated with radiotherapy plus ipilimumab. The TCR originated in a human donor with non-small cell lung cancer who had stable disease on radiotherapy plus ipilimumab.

The CDR3 loop reads CASSWTGTSTDTQYF. The CDR3 bases are TGTGCCAGCAGCTGGACAGGGACTAGCACAGATACGCAGTATTTT. The rearrangement joins TRBV5-4 to TRBJ2-3; 8 nucleotides line up with TRBD1. This CDR3 has 15 residues. The V gene's germline CDR1 is SGHNT and CDR2 YYREEE (reference sequence). Trimming cost V 3 bases and J 0 bases; bases outside gene matches: 3.